Each of the 2 T cell receptor beta chains below was sequenced from the same sample in a study of blood T cell repertoires in COVID-19. Method: immunoSEQ multiplex PCR; TCRdb's copy keeps in-frame clones and lacks some. The sample carries 53,000 or so clones, 90% recorded once. Sequenced material: peripheral blood. Receptors were obtained from a middle-aged man with acute or convalescent COVID-19.

This chain uses TRBV6-5 with TRBJ2-1, with 12 bases matching TRBD2. The junction had 5 bases not matched to a gene; V was cut back by 4 bases and J by 4 bases. Germline CDR1 MNHEY, CDR2 SVGAGI. The CDR3 has 16 residues. CDR3 nucleotide sequence: TGTGCCAGCAGTTCACGGACTAGCGGGGTATACAATGAGCAGTTCTTC. Encoded protein: CASSSRTSGVYNEQFF.

With regard to this clone: At one boundary the junction diverges from the germline segment, which might be a read error. This rearrangement joins TRBV10-3 to TRBJ1-1, with 7 bases identical to TRBD1. Germline values: CDR1 ENHRY, CDR2 SYGVKD. The CDR3 has 13 residues. The CDR3 protein is CAFRQGLDTEAFF. The CDR3 nucleotides read TGTGCCTTCAGACAGGGTCTAGACACTGAAGCTTTCTTT.